These 5 T cell receptor beta chains were all obtained from the same sample, sequenced in a study of blood T cell repertoires in COVID-19. Using immunoSEQ multiplex PCR, the repertoire was profiled, and TCRdb retains in-frame clones only, with some absent. In the table there are about 300,000 clones, 75% to 90% of which are singletons. The sequenced sample was peripheral blood. These receptors were taken from a man aged 18 to 30 with active or convalescent COVID-19.

The chain employs TRBV18 and TRBJ2-1; 10 bases are a match to TRBD1. J was trimmed by 6 bases and V by 4 bases; bases with no gene match: 3. Germline V gene lookup returns CDR1 KGHSH and CDR2 LQKENI. The CDR3 extends over 14 amino acids. The CDR3 DNA reads TGTGCCAGCTCACGGGACAGGGGTGGCAATGAGCAGTTCTTC. It encodes CASSRDRGGNEQFF.

This chain joins TRBV18 and TRBJ1-2; D is undetermined. This CDR3 has 13 residues. The V end was cut by 3 bases, the J end by 8 bases, with 13 bases between. Germline CDR1 and CDR2: KGHSH and LQKENI. CDR3 bases: TGTGCCAGCTCACCCGGCCCGGGTGGGGGCTACACCTTC. Its translation is CASSPGPGGGYTF.

The genes are TRBV10-2 and TRBJ2-7; TRBD2 matches 7 bases. V trimming: 6 bases; J trimming: 3 bases; junction bases outside the gene matches: 8. CDR3 length: 14 amino acids. Looked up from germline, CDR1 is WSHSY and CDR2 is SAAADI. The CDR3 sequence: CASRDPGGDYEQYF. In DNA, the CDR3 is TGCGCCAGCAGGGATCCGGGAGGAGACTACGAGCAGTACTTC.

The CDR3 reads CASSLFQGVGDQPQHF. CDR3 nucleotides: TGCGCCAGCAGCCTTTTCCAGGGGGTGGGGGATCAGCCCCAGCATTTT. The V and J genes are TRBV4-1 and TRBJ1-5; 7 bases map to TRBD1. Germline CDR1 reads MGHRA; CDR2 reads YSYEKL. This CDR3 has 16 residues. V trimming: 4 bases; J trimming: 5 bases; junction bases outside the gene matches: 11.

The chain links TRBV28 to TRBJ2-6; 11 bases are a match to TRBD2. Germline V CDR1 and CDR2: MDHEN, SYDVKM. Trimming at V came to 5 bases and at J to 1 base, leaving 7 bases not matched to a gene. This CDR3 is 18 amino acids long. CDR3 sequence: CASSDRRLAGSGANVLTF. The CDR3 DNA reads TGTGCCAGCAGTGACCGTAGACTAGCGGGATCTGGGGCCAACGTCCTGACTTTC.